The 27 T cell receptor beta chains given below trace back to one sample, sequenced in a study of CD8+ T cells in alopecia areata. RNA was extracted and reverse transcribed into cDNA as the sequencing template. Method: immunoSEQ multiplex PCR; TCRdb's copy keeps in-frame clones and lacks some. The data show about 180,000 clones, about 48% seen once. Treatment given: oral pan-JAK inhibitor, 5-10 mg twice daily. The sample was CD8+ T cells sorted from blood, taken at week 24, from a patient treated with tofacitinib. All receptors come from a human donor with alopecia areata.

This chain links TRBV2 with TRBJ2-5; D is possibly TRBD1 or TRBD2 (5 bases each). Trimming cost V 6 bases and J 4 bases, with 15 bases left between them. The CDR3 extends over 14 amino acids. Germline CDR1 SNHLY, CDR2 FYNNEI. The CDR3: CASRRGLWAETQYF. CDR3 in DNA: TGTGCCAGCAGACGGGGCCTTTGGGCAGAGACCCAGTACTTC.

The chain couples TRBV7-3 to TRBJ2-7; no firm D call. Germline V CDR1 and CDR2: SGHTA, FQGTGA. V lost 5 bases and J lost 1, with 9 bases in between. The CDR3 sequence is 13 residues long. The CDR3 is CASSPEQSYEQYF. CDR3 nucleotide sequence: TGTGCCAGCAGCCCTGAACAGTCCTACGAGCAGTACTTC.

In the case of this clone: Other nucleotide sequences from this sample produce the same CDR3. The V call is TRBV6-6, the J call TRBJ2-2; 8 nucleotides agree with TRBD2. The junction had 8 bases not matched to a gene; V was cut back by 6 bases and J by 5 bases. The CDR3 contains 15 residues. The V gene's germline CDR1 is MNHNY and CDR2 SVGAGI (reference sequence). The DNA of the CDR3 is TGTGCCAGCAGCCCCAGGAGCGGGGGTACCGGGGAGCTGTTTTTT. Its translation is CASSPRSGGTGELFF.

This chain joins TRBV13 and TRBJ2-7; possibly TRBD1 for D (6 bases). Germline CDR1 reads PRHDT; CDR2 reads FYEKMQ (reference sequence). This CDR3 region has 12 residues. V lost 9 bases to trimming and J lost 5 bases, with 14 bases between them. CDR3 bases: TGTGCCAGTCGCATCAGGGGCCACGAGCAGTACTTC. This encodes CASRIRGHEQYF.

V usage is TRBV29-1 and J usage is TRBJ1-1; D is uncertain. Trimming left V 4 bases short and J 5 bases short, with 14 bases between. Germline loops: CDR1 SQVTM, CDR2 ANQGSEA. This CDR3 region has 13 residues. The CDR3 loop reads CSVVHAGGTEAFF. CDR3 DNA sequence: TGCAGCGTTGTCCATGCCGGAGGTACTGAAGCTTTCTTT. Full variable domain (missing parts from reference TRBV29-1 and TRBJ1-1): SAVISQKPSRDICQRGTSLTIQCQVDSQVTMMFWYRQQPGQSLTLIATANQGSEATYESGFVIDKFPISRPNLTFSTLTVSNMSPEDSSIYLCSVVHAGGTEAFFGQGTRLTVV.

This clone was counted only a few times. This chain uses TRBV20-1 with TRBJ2-7; D unresolved. Looked up from germline, CDR1 is DFQATT and CDR2 is SNEGSKA (reference sequence). Trimming removed 3 bases at V and 5 bases at J, with 8 bases between. This CDR3 region has 11 residues. The CDR3 DNA follows: TGCAGTGCTAGGACTGAGAACGAGCAGTACTTC. This translates into CSARTENEQYF.

The CDR3 sequence is CASSGQGVLDTQYF. CDR3 DNA: TGTGCCAGCAGTGGACAGGGAGTGCTAGATACGCAGTATTTT. The J gene is TRBJ2-3, the V gene TRBV27; 8 bases agree with TRBD1. Germline V gene sequence: CDR1 MNHEY, CDR2 SMNVEV (reference sequence). The ends lost 5 bases at V and 5 bases at J; junction bases unmatched: 6. This CDR3 has 14 residues.

This clone was detected a few times. The chain recombines TRBV25-1 with TRBJ1-6; TRBD1 might be the D (6 bases). The CDR3 length is 13 residues. V shed 8 bases and J shed 9 bases, with 14 bases lying between them. The germline gives CDR1 MGHDK, CDR2 SYGVNS. CDR3 sequence: CASQRGLTSPLHF. The DNA of the CDR3 is TGTGCCAGCCAACGGGGGCTAACTTCACCCCTCCACTTT.

The J gene is TRBJ2-7, the V gene TRBV4-3; the match to TRBD1 covers 8 bases. Germline trimming cut 4 bases from V and 1 base from J; bases unmatched to any gene: 6. Germline loops: CDR1 LGHNA, CDR2 YSLEER. The CDR3 covers 15 residues. Written as DNA, the CDR3 is TGCGCCAGCAGCCTCGACAGGGGACCTTCCTACGAGCAGTACTTC. Its translation is CASSLDRGPSYEQYF.

CDR3: CASSLSAGAEQFF. The CDR3 DNA is TGTGCCAGCAGCTTATCAGCGGGGGCAGAGCAGTTCTTC. The rearrangement links TRBV11-3 to TRBJ2-1, with 8 bases fitting TRBD2. The junction had 4 bases not matched to a gene; V was cut back by 2 bases and J by 10 bases. In germline, CDR1 is SGHNT, CDR2 YENEEA. The CDR3 is made up of 13 amino acids.

This sequence joins TRBV29-1 and TRBJ1-1; no clear D gene. Between the trimmed V and J ends, which lost 4 bases and 5 bases, there was a span of 5 bases. The CDR3 sequence is 10 residues long. Looked up from germline, CDR1 is SQVTM and CDR2 is ANQGSEA. In nucleotides, the CDR3 is TGCAGCGTTGTGGGGACTGAAGCTTTCTTT. Protein sequence: CSVVGTEAFF.

The chain has TRBV27 and TRBJ2-7; possible D gene TRBD1, 6 bases. The V end was cut by 4 bases, the J end by 0 bases, with 10 bases between. CDR1 and CDR2 from the germline V gene are MNHEY and SMNVEV (reference sequence). CDR3 length: 14 residues. CDR3 loop: CASSSRDTSYEQYF. CDR3 nucleotide sequence: TGTGCCAGCAGTTCCCGGGACACCTCCTACGAGCAGTACTTC.

This chain joins TRBV10-2 and TRBJ2-5; possibly TRBD1 or TRBD2 for D (5 bases each). This CDR3 region has 12 residues. From germline, CDR1 is WSHSY and CDR2 SAAADI. V was shortened by 6 bases and J by 5 bases, with 10 bases between the two germline ends. As DNA, the CDR3 is TGCGCCAGCAGGGGGGTAGAGGAGACCCAGTACTTC. Amino acid sequence: CASRGVEETQYF.

In nucleotides, the CDR3 is TGTGCCTGGAGCGGGTCCTATGGCTACACCTTC. This gives the protein CAWSGSYGYTF. The genes are TRBV30 and TRBJ1-2; D remains ambiguous. Germline lookup yields CDR1 GTSNPN and CDR2 SVGIG (reference sequence). CDR3 length: 11 residues. Between the trimmed V and J ends, which lost 3 bases and 4 bases, there was a span of 6 bases.

This chain connects TRBV30 to TRBJ2-6; the D is unclear. Trimming removed 0 bases from V and 14 bases from J, with 11 bases in between. This CDR3 is built from 12 residues. From germline, CDR1 is GTSNPN and CDR2 SVGIG (reference sequence). DNA for the CDR3: TGTGCCTGGAGTGTGGTGGACCGTATCCTGACTTTC. Amino acids: CAWSVVDRILTF.

The J gene is TRBJ1-1, the V gene TRBV9; no firm D call. Deletions cut 5 bases from V and 3 bases from J, with 11 bases between. Per germline, CDR1 SGDLS and CDR2 YYNGEE. The CDR3 runs 13 residues. CDR3: CASSQGRDTEAFF. CDR3 DNA sequence: TGTGCCAGCAGTCAAGGGAGGGACACTGAAGCTTTCTTT.

The V and J genes are TRBV19 and TRBJ2-1; 13 nucleotides align to TRBD2. The CDR3 totals 14 residues. With V trimmed by 6 bases and J by 7 bases, 3 bases remained unmatched. From germline, CDR1 is LNHDA and CDR2 SQIVND (reference sequence). The chain's CDR3 is CASRLTSGGNEQFF. DNA for the CDR3: TGTGCCAGTAGGTTGACTAGCGGGGGGAATGAGCAGTTCTTC.

This clone was counted between two and nine times. The chain is built from TRBV29-1 and TRBJ2-1; 11 bases are shared with TRBD2. The V gene end was trimmed by 8 bases and the J gene end by 3 bases; junction bases not matched to a gene: 9. The germline gives CDR1 SQVTM, CDR2 ANQGSEA. This CDR3 has 15 amino acids. CDR3 sequence (DNA): TGCAGCTCCCGGGCCGGGACTAGCGGCTACAATGAGCAGTTCTTC. It codes for CSSRAGTSGYNEQFF.

This clone has only a few counts. The chain combines TRBV29-1 with TRBJ2-7; 13 bases fit TRBD2. This CDR3 comprises 13 residues. J was trimmed by 6 bases and V by 6 bases; bases with no gene match: 5. The germline CDR1 and CDR2 sequences are SQVTM and ANQGSEA. As DNA, the CDR3 is TGCAGCGTCCCCGGGACTAGCGGGGCCGAGCAGTACTTC. The encoded protein is CSVPGTSGAEQYF.

This clone was found once. The chain employs TRBV30 and TRBJ2-7; 9 positions agree with TRBD1. Losses at the gene ends were 6 bases for V and 2 bases for J; bases not matched to a gene: 5. Germline CDR1 is GTSNPN and CDR2 is SVGIG (reference sequence). This CDR3 has 13 amino acids. CDR3 bases: TGTGCCTGTACCGGGACAGGGACCTACGAGCAGTACTTC. Its translation is CACTGTGTYEQYF.

The V call is TRBV10-2, the J call TRBJ2-7, with 13 bases that match TRBD2. V trimming: 8 bases; J trimming: 3 bases; junction bases outside the gene matches: 4. CDR1 and CDR2 (germline): WSHSY, SAAADI. This CDR3 is built from 14 residues. CDR3 sequence: CASLGTSGDYEQYF. The CDR3 DNA follows: TGCGCCAGCCTAGGGACTAGCGGGGACTACGAGCAGTACTTC.

The genes are TRBV30 and TRBJ2-1; 7 nucleotides match TRBD1. The V gene's germline CDR1 is GTSNPN and CDR2 SVGIG (reference sequence). This CDR3 has 14 residues. V was clipped by 5 bases and J by 5 bases; unmatched bases: 9. The CDR3 here is CAWGTGAGDNEQFF. The CDR3 DNA reads TGTGCCTGGGGCACAGGGGCAGGGGACAATGAGCAGTTCTTC.

The chain combines TRBV27 with TRBJ1-4; no reliable D call. The CDR3 is made up of 14 amino acids. The germline V and J ends were trimmed by 2 bases and 3 bases, with 7 bases remaining between them. CDR1 MNHEY and CDR2 SMNVEV come from the germline V gene (reference sequence). The CDR3 sequence is CASSLGVANEKLFF. CDR3 bases: TGTGCCAGCAGTTTAGGTGTAGCTAATGAAAAACTGTTTTTT. The full variable domain, in which reference TRBV27 and TRBJ1-4 provide the parts outside the CDR3, is EAQVTQNPRYLITVTGKKLTVTCSQNMNHEYMSWYRQDPGLGLRQIYYSMNVEVTDKGDVPEGYKVSRKEKRNFPLILESPSPNQTSLYFCASSLGVANEKLFFGSGTQLSVL.

The CDR3 coding sequence is TGCGCCAGCAGCGTGGGACTCCAACCACGGCGGTACTTC. Protein sequence: CASSVGLQPRRYF. The genes are TRBV5-1 and TRBJ2-7; D is perhaps TRBD2 (6 bases). CDR1 and CDR2 from the germline V gene are SGHRS and YFSETQ. The CDR3 runs to 13 residues. V lost 4 bases and J 12 bases, leaving 20 bases between the germline ends.

This clone was seen a few times. This rearrangement joins TRBV7-6 to TRBJ2-3, with 11 bases aligning to TRBD2. V was pared by 5 bases and J by 5 bases, with 9 bases of the junction left unmatched. Germline values: CDR1 SGHVS, CDR2 FNYEAQ. The CDR3 extends over 16 amino acids. In DNA, the CDR3 is TGTGCCAGCAGCCGCTTTAGCGGGGGGGCCGGAGATACGCAGTATTTT. The encoded protein is CASSRFSGGAGDTQYF.

This clone showed up just once. The V gene is TRBV6-5, the J gene TRBJ2-7; the D call may be TRBD1 or TRBD2 (5 bases each). The CDR3 contains 13 residues. The germline V gene has CDR1 MNHEY and CDR2 SVGAGI. V shed 5 bases and J shed 3 bases, with 11 bases lying between them. CDR3 loop: CASSTGRLYEQYF. CDR3 nucleotides: TGTGCCAGCAGTACGGGACGGCTCTACGAGCAGTACTTC.

The rearrangement uses TRBV5-6 and TRBJ2-3; a possible D gene is TRBD1 (7 bases). This CDR3 contains 16 residues. The germline V gene has CDR1 SGHDT and CDR2 YYEEEE. The germline V and J ends were trimmed by 4 bases and 6 bases, with 21 bases remaining between them. The CDR3 reads CASSGGRQGRRDTQYF. CDR3 in DNA: TGTGCCAGCAGCGGGGGGAGACAGGGCCGCAGGGATACGCAGTATTTT.